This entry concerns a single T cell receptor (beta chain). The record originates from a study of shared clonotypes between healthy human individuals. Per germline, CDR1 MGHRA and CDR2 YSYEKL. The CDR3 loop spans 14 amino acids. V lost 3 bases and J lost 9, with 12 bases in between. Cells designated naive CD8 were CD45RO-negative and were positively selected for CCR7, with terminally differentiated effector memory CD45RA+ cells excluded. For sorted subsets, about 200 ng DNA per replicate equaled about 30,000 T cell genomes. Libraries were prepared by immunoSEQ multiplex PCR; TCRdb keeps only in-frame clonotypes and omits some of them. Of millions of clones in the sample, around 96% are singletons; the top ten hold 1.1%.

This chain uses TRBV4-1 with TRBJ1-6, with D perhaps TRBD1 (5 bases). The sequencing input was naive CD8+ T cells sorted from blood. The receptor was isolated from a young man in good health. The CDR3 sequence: CASSQWEGSSPLHF. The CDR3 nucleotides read TGCGCCAGCAGCCAGTGGGAGGGGAGTTCACCCCTCCACTTT.